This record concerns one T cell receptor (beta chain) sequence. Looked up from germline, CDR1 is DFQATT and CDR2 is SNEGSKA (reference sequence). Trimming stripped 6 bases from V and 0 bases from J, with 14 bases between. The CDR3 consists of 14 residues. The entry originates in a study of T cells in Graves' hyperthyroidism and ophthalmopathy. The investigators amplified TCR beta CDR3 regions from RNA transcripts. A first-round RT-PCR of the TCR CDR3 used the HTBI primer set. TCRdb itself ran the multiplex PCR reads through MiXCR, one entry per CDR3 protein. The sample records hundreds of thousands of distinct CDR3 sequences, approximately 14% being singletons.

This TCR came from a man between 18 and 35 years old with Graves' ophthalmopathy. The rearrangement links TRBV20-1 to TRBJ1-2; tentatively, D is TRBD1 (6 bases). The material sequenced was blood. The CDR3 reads CSAAQWTANYGYTF. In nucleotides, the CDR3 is TGCAGTGCGGCCCAGTGGACAGCTAACTATGGCTACACCTTC.